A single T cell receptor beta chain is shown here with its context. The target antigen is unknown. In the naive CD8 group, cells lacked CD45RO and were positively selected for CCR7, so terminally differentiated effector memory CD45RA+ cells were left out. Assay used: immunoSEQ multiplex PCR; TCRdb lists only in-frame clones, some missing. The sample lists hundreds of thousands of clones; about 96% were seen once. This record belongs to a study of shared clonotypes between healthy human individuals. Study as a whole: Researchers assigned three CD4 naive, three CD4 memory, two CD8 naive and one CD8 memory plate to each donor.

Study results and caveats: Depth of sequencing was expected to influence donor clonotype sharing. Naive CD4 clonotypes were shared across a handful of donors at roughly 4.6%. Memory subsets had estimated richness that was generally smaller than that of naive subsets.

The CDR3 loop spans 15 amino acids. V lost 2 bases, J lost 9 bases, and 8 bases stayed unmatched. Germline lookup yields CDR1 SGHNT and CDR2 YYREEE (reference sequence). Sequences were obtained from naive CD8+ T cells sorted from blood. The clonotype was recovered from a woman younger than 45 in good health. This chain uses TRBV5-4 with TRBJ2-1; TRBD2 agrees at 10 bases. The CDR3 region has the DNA TGTGCCAGCAGCTTAAGCGGGAGGGGTTATGGTGAGCAGTTCTTC. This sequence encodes CASSLSGRGYGEQFF.